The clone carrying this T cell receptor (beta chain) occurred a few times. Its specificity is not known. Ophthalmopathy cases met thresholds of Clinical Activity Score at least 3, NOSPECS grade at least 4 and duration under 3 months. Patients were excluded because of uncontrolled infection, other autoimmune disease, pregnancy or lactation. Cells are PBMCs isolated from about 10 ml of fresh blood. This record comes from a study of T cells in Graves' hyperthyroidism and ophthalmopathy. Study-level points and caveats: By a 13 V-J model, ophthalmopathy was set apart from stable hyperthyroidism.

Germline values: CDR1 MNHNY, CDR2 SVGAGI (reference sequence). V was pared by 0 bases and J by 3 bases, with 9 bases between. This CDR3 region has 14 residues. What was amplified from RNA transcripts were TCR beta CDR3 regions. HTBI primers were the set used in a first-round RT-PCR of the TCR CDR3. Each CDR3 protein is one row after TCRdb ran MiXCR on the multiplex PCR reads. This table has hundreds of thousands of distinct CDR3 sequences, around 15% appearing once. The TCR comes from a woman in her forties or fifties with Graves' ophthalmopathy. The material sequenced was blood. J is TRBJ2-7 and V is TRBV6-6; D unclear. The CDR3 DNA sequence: TGTGCCAGCAGTTACTCTGCCCAATTCTACGAGCAGTACTTC. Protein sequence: CASSYSAQFYEQYF.